This T cell receptor beta chain was recorded in a study of regulatory T cells in long-lasting Graves disease. Across the whole study: Over 5 years of antithyroid drugs with positive TSH receptor antibodies was taken to mean persistent Graves' disease. Study-level findings and limits: Public clonotype sharing was higher in persistent than newly diagnosed patients. TRBV28, TRBJ1-2 and TRBJ2-5 were favored in persistent disease. Lower TCR diversity characterized persistent Graves' patients relative to newly diagnosed patients.

Time point indicated: persistent/refractory GD, antithyroid drugs over 5 years with positive TRAb. RNA from PBMCs was the source of the TCR library. Libraries of TCR beta came from iRepertoire HTBI primers plus Arm-PCR of CDR3 regions. TCRdb ran MiXCR on the multiplex PCR reads and lists one entry per CDR3 protein. Of 250,000 to 300,000 distinct CDR3 sequences listed, 22% are singletons. Notes on this clonotype: Its antigen is as yet unknown.

CDR3 length: 15 amino acids. V was pared by 1 base and J by 3 bases, with 12 bases between. Per the germline V gene, CDR1 is MGHDK and CDR2 is SYGVNS. This chain uses TRBV25-1 with TRBJ1-1; the D is unclear. The TCR was taken from a female donor with Graves disease. The source material was peripheral blood mononuclear cells (PBMCs), sampled when the disease was refractory, from a patient treated with antithyroid drugs. The CDR3 protein is CASSELRGSDTEAFF. CDR3 DNA: TGTGCCAGCAGTGAATTGCGGGGTTCGGACACTGAAGCTTTCTTT.